The T cell receptor beta chain described here comes from a study of control samples from healthy donors and cancer patients. Repertoires were generated with immunoSEQ multiplex PCR, while TCRdb's copy carries only in-frame clones and drops some. The table records 110,000 to 150,000 clones, roughly 94% of them present only once. The CDR3 is 15 residues long. The germline V and J ends were trimmed by 5 bases and 0 bases, with 12 bases remaining between them. CDR1 SGHRS and CDR2 YFSETQ come from the germline V gene. What was sequenced was PBMCs. The rearrangement joins TRBV5-1 to TRBJ1-5; tentative D call: TRBD1 (5 bases). This TCR came from a man aged 55 to 70 with colorectal cancer. This CDR3 reads CASRRTSDSNQPQHF. The CDR3 DNA follows: TGCGCCAGCAGACGGACATCTGATAGCAATCAGCCCCAGCATTTT. The full variable domain, rest sourced from reference TRBV5-1 and TRBJ1-5, is KAGVTQTPRYLIKTRGQQVTLSCSPISGHRSVSWYQQTPGQGLQFLFEYFSETQRNKGNFPGRFSGRQFSNSRSEMNVSTLELGDSALYLCASRRTSDSNQPQHFGDGTRLSIL.